Reported below is one T cell receptor (beta chain). Once extracted for a subset, genomic DNA was divided evenly among several immunoSEQ plates. Profiled with immunoSEQ multiplex PCR; TCRdb holds only in-frame clones, not every one. The sample has roughly 1.5 million clones; around 98% are singletons. The data are from a study of shared clonotypes between healthy human individuals. Specimen: naive CD4+ T cells sorted from blood. As to subset: CD45RA+ positively selected. This clonotype was sampled from a man aged 25 to 45 in good health.

CDR3 bases: TGTGCCAGCAGTGATCTGACAGGGAATCGCGAGCAGTACTTC. It is translated as CASSDLTGNREQYF. The rearrangement links TRBV27 to TRBJ2-7; 7 bases fit TRBD1. Germline CDR1 MNHEY, CDR2 SMNVEV (reference sequence). With 5 bases clipped from V and 6 bases from J, the junction kept 10 bases outside the gene matches. The CDR3 runs 14 residues.